The 8 T cell receptor beta chains below come from one sample, sequenced in a study of human T cells and chemical hapten exposure. A single record per CDR3 protein comes from TCRdb applying MiXCR to the RACE reads. The sample yields about 40,000 distinct CDR3 sequences, more than 9% seen once. As for time point: pre-sensitization, week 0. Treatment indicated: therapeutic diphenylcyclopropenone sensitization with weekly scalp DPC. The sample in question was whole blood, obtained in connection with sensitization to the hapten diphenylcyclopropenone (DPC). These receptors originate from a young man with alopecia areata. Some clones in this sample may be carry-over from other donors' samples.

This rearrangement joins TRBV7-9 to TRBJ1-2; D is unresolved. CDR3 length: 12 residues. The ends were cut back, 6 bases at V and 7 bases at J, with 12 bases in the middle. From germline, CDR1 is SEHNR and CDR2 FQNEAQ (reference sequence). The CDR3 loop reads CASSFNRAGYTF. The CDR3 DNA is TGTGCCAGCAGTTTCAACCGGGCTGGCTACACCTTC.

This clonotype was counted at least ten times. The V call is TRBV28, the J call TRBJ2-7; 9 bases fit TRBD1. Per germline, CDR1 MDHEN and CDR2 SYDVKM. J lost 1 base, V lost 8 bases, and 6 bases had no gene match. This CDR3 spans 14 amino acids. This chain's CDR3 is CASGGQGPSYEQYV. DNA for the CDR3: TGTGCCAGCGGGGGACAGGGCCCATCCTACGAGCAGTACGTC.

Ten or more counts support this clonotype. The chain links TRBV20-1 to TRBJ1-5; a weak D match, TRBD1 (5 bases). The CDR3 spans 13 residues. The germline CDR1 and CDR2 sequences are DFQATT and SNEGSKA (reference sequence). V shed 7 bases and J shed 1 base, with 11 bases lying between them. DNA of the CDR3: TGCAGTGTCAGTGCAGGGAGCAATCAGCCCCAGCATTTT. It encodes CSVSAGSNQPQHF.

This chain uses TRBV29-1 with TRBJ1-2; D gene ambiguous. V lost 5 bases and J lost 5, with 12 bases in between. The CDR3 is 12 amino acids. CDR1 SQVTM and CDR2 ANQGSEA come from the germline V gene. The CDR3 DNA sequence: TGCAGCGTTCAGTCGGACCTGTATGGCTACACCTTC. It yields the protein CSVQSDLYGYTF.

The chain uses TRBV9 and TRBJ2-4; 9 bases match TRBD1. The CDR3 is 15 amino acids. The ends lost 1 base at V and 7 bases at J; junction bases unmatched: 6. Germline CDR1 is SGDLS and CDR2 is YYNGEE. CDR3 sequence (DNA): TGTGCCAGCAGCGTATCACAGGGGGCTTCGAACATTCAGTACTTC. Its translation: CASSVSQGASNIQYF.

This clonotype turned up a few times. The V gene is TRBV12-5, the J gene TRBJ2-5, with D uncertain. From germline, CDR1 is LGHNT and CDR2 FRNRAP. V was shortened by 0 bases and J by 4 bases, with 12 bases between the two germline ends. CDR3 length: 15 residues. The CDR3 protein is CASGLVQPFRETQYF. Written as DNA, the CDR3 is TGTGCTAGTGGTTTGGTCCAGCCGTTTCGAGAGACCCAGTACTTC.

This clonotype was detected a few times. This chain connects TRBV11-2 to TRBJ2-2; the D is unclear. Trimming took 4 bases from V and 0 from J, leaving 6 bases between them. The V gene's germline CDR1 is SGHAT and CDR2 FQNNGV. There are 14 residues in the CDR3. For the CDR3, the DNA is TGTGCCAGCAGCTCGACGGCGAACACCGGGGAGCTGTTTTTT. This gives the protein CASSSTANTGELFF.

This clonotype was seen at least ten times. The chain recombines TRBV11-1 with TRBJ1-1; D may be TRBD1 (5 bases). The V and J ends lost 2 bases and 0 bases respectively, with 13 bases between them. This CDR3 comprises 16 residues. CDR1 is SGHAT and CDR2 is FQDESV in the germline V gene (reference sequence). This chain's CDR3 is CASSLRSGIMNTEAFF. Here the CDR3 DNA reads TGTGCCAGCAGCTTACGGTCAGGGATAATGAACACTGAAGCTTTCTTT.